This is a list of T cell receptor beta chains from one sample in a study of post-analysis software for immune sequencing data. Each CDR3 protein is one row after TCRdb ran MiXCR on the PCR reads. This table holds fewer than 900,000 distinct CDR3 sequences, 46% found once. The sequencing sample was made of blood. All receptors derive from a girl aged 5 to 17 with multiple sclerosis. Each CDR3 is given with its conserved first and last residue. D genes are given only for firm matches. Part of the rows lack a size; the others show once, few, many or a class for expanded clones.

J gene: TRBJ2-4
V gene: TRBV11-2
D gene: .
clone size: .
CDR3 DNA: TGTGCCAGCAGCTCCATCGGGGGAGCCAAAAACATTCAGTACTTC
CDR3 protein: CASSSIGGAKNIQYF

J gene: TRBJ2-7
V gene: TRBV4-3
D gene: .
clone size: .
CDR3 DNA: TGCGCCAGCAGCCAAGTAGGGGGGCAGGGTCTCCACGAGCAGTACTTC
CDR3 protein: CASSQVGGQGLHEQYF

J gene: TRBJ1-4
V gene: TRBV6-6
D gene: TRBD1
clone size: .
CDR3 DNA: TGTGCCAGCAACCACAGGGGAAGGGTAAAACTGTTTTTT
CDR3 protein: CASNHRGRVKLFF

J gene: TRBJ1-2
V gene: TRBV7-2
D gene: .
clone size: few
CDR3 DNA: TGTGCCAGCAGCTTAATCGGGGGCTACACCTTC
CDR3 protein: CASSLIGGYTF

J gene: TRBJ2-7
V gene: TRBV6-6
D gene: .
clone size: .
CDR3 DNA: TGTGCCAGCAGTTACTCGAGGCCTTCGTACGAGCAGTACTTC
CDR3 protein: CASSYSRPSYEQYF

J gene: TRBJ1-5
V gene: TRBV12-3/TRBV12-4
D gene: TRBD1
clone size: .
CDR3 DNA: TGTGCCAGCAGTTATGGACAGGGGGCTTGGCAGCCCCAGCATTTT
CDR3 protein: CASSYGQGAWQPQHF

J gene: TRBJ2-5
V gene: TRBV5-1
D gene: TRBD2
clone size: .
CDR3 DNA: TGCGCCAGCAGCTTGGAGCGGGGCCAAGAGACCCAGTACTTC
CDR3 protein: CASSLERGQETQYF

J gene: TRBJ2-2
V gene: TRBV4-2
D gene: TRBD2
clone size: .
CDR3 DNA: TGTGCCAGCAGCCAAGAAGTACTAGCGGGAGCGGTGAGCACCGGGGAGCTGTTTTTT
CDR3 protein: CASSQEVLAGAVSTGELFF

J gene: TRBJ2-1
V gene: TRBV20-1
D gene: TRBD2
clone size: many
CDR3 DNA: TGCAGTGCTTGGACTAGCGGAGGTAATGAGCAGTTCTTC
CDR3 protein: CSAWTSGGNEQFF

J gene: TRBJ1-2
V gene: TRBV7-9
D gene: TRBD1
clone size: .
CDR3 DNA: TGTGCCAGCAGCTTAGTGCCGGGGGACAGCGGGAATTTGCATGGCTACACCTTC
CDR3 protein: CASSLVPGDSGNLHGYTF

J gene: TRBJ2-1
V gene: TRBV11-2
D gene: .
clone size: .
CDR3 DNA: TGTGCCAGCAGCTTAGCCCCCGTGATCTTCAATGAGCAGTTCTTC
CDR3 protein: CASSLAPVIFNEQFF

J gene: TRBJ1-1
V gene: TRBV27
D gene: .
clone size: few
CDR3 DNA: TGTGCCAGCAGTACCTCCATGAACACTGAAGCTTTCTTT
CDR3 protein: CASSTSMNTEAFF

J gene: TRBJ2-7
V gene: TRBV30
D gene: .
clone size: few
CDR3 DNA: TGTGCCTGGAGTGTGGGGGGTACCAACTACGAGCAGTACTTC
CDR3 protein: CAWSVGGTNYEQYF

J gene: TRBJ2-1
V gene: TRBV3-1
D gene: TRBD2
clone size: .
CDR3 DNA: TGTGCCAGCAGCCAGGCGGGGGGGAGGAGTGAGCAGTTCTTC
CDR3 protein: CASSQAGGRSEQFF

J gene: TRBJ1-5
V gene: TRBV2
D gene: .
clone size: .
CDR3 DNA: TGTGCCAGCAGCGACCGGGGCCGCAATCAGCCCCAGCATTTT
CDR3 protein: CASSDRGRNQPQHF

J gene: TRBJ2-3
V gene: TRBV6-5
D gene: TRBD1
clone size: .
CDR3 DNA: TGTGCCAGCCGGCGGACAGGGCCTTTTGGGTTGTATTTT
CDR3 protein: CASRRTGPFGLYF

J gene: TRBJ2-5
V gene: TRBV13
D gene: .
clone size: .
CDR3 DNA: TGTGCCAGCAGACACGACCAAGAGACCCAGTACTTC
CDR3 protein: CASRHDQETQYF

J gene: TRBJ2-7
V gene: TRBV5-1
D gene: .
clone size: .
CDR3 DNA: TGCGCCAGCGGCCTGGGGCTTAACTCCTACGAGCAGTACTTC
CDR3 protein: CASGLGLNSYEQYF

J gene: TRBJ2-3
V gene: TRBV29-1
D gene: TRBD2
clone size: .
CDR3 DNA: TGCAGCGTCGTAGGGGGGCGTAGCGGGAGAGAGAGAAGCACAGATACGCAGTATTTT
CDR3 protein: CSVVGGRSGRERSTDTQYF

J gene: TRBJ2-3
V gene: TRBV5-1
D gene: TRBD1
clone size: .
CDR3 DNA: TGCGCCAGCAGCTCGCTTCCGGGACAGGGCACAGATACGCAGTATTTT
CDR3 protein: CASSSLPGQGTDTQYF

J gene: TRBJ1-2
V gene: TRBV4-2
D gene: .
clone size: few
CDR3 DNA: TGTGCCAGCAGCCAAGCCGACCAGGGTACCTATGGCTACACCTTC
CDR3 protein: CASSQADQGTYGYTF

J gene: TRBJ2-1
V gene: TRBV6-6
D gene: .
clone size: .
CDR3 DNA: TGTGCCAGCAGGAGCAAAACTCCCCCCAATGAGCAGTTCTTC
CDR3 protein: CASRSKTPPNEQFF

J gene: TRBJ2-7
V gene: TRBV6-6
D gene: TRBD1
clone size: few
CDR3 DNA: TGTGCCAGCAGTTACCGCGGGACAGGGAATGAGCAGTACTTC
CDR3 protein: CASSYRGTGNEQYF

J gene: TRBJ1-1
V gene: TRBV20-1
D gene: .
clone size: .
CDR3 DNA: TGCAGTGCTAGATGGACAGAGACGAACACTGAAGCTTTCTTT
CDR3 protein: CSARWTETNTEAFF

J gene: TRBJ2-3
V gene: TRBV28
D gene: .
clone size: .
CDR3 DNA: TGTGCCAGCAGGGTGACAGGAACAGATACGCAGTATTTT
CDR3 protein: CASRVTGTDTQYF

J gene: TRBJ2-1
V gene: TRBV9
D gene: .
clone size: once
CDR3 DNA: TGTGCCAGCCGTGCCGCCGGAGACAATGAGCAGTTCTTC
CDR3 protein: CASRAAGDNEQFF

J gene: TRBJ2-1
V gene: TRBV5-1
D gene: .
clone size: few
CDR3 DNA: TGCGCCAGCAGCCGACCGACTCGTAGCTCCTACAATGAGCAGTTCTTC
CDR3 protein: CASSRPTRSSYNEQFF

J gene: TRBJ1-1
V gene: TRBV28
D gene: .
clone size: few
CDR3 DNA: TGTGCCAGCAGCATCGGGGAGACAGGTGAAGCTTTCTTT
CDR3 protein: CASSIGETGEAFF

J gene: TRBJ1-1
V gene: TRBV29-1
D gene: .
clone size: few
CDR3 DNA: TGCAGCGTTGAAGTAGCAGGGACTCGGACTGAAGCTTTCTTT
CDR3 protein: CSVEVAGTRTEAFF

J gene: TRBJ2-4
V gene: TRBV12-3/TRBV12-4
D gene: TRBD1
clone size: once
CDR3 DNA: TGTGCCAGCAGTTTATTCGGTCCCCGGGACAGGGGAACCAAAAACATTCAGTACTTC
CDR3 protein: CASSLFGPRDRGTKNIQYF

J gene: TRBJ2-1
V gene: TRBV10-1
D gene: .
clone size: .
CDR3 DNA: TGCGCCAGCAGTGAGTCGAACGGGATCAATGAGCAGTTCTTC
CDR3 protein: CASSESNGINEQFF

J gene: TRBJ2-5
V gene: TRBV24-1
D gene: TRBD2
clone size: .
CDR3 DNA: TGTGCCACCAGTGCCTTAGCGGGAGACGTAGGGACCCAGTACTTC
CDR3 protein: CATSALAGDVGTQYF

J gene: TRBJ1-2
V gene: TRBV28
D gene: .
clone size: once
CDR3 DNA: TGTGCCACGGGCCCCGGGGACTATGGCTACACCTTC
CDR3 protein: CATGPGDYGYTF

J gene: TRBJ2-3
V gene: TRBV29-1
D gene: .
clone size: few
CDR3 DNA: TGCAGCGCCTTCGGGTTTAGAACAGATACGCAGTATTTT
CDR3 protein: CSAFGFRTDTQYF

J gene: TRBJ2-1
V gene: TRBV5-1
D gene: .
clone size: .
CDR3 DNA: TGCGCCAGCAGCCCCGGGACTCTCATCTCCTACAATGAGCAGTTCTTC
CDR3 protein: CASSPGTLISYNEQFF

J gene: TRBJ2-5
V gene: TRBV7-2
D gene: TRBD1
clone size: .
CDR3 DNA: TGTGCCAGCAGCGACAGGGGTCTCTGGGAGACCCAGTACTTC
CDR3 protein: CASSDRGLWETQYF

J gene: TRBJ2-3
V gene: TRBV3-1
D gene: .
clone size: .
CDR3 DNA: TGTGCCAGCGGGGCGGGCCTTGTCACAGATACGCAGTATTTT
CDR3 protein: CASGAGLVTDTQYF

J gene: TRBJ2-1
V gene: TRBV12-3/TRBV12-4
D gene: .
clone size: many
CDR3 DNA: TGTGCCAGCAGTTTAAGGGGCGGCAATGAGCAGTTCTTC
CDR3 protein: CASSLRGGNEQFF

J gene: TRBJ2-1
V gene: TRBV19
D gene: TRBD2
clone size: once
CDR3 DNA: TGTGCCAGTAGTATAGTGTCACTAGCGGGATTCTACAATGAGCAGTTCTTC
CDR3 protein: CASSIVSLAGFYNEQFF

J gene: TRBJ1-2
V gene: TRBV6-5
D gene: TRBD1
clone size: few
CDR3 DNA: TGTGCCAGCAGTTACTCAGACGGACAGGGGGCAGACTATGGCTACACCTTC
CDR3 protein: CASSYSDGQGADYGYTF

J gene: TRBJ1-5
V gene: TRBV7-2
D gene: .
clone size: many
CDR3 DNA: TGTGCCAGCAGTTATCGGGGCAATCAGCCCCAGCATTTT
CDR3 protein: CASSYRGNQPQHF